These 28 T cell receptor beta chains share one sample of origin, sequenced in a study of cytomegalovirus exposure and HLA in healthy donors. 60 Vbeta and 13 Jbeta primers were used in PCR. The data were produced by immunoSEQ multiplex PCR, yet TCRdb's version contains in-frame clones alone and is incomplete. The sample records under 120,000 clones, 65% being singletons. Sequenced sample: PBMCs. These TCRs come from a man aged 25-40 years in good health and CMV-seropositive.

V usage is TRBV29-1 and J usage is TRBJ2-1, with TRBD2 matching 7 bases. In germline, CDR1 is SQVTM, CDR2 ANQGSEA. The junction had 1 base not matched to a gene; V was cut back by 7 bases and J by 7 bases. CDR3 length: 10 residues. The CDR3 spells CSGGGNEQFF. CDR3 DNA: TGCAGCGGGGGGGGTAATGAGCAGTTCTTC.

V and J are TRBV5-1 and TRBJ2-7; 10 bases are a match to TRBD2. With 0 bases clipped from V and 3 bases from J, the junction kept 3 bases outside the gene matches. Germline CDR1 SGHRS, CDR2 YFSETQ. This CDR3 has 15 amino acids. The CDR3 protein is CASSLAPSGSYEQYF. The CDR3 nucleotides read TGCGCCAGCAGCTTGGCCCCTAGCGGGAGCTACGAGCAGTACTTC.

This clone was counted a few times. The chain combines TRBV6-1 with TRBJ2-6; tentatively, D is TRBD1 (5 bases). The germline gives CDR1 MNHNS, CDR2 SASEGT. The V and J ends lost 6 bases and 3 bases respectively, with 12 bases between them. The CDR3 runs 15 residues. CDR3 sequence reads: CASSAGSGGANVLTF. The CDR3 DNA sequence: TGTGCCAGCAGCGCAGGGTCAGGTGGGGCCAACGTCCTGACTTTC.

The chain recombines TRBV6-1 with TRBJ2-7; the D gene is possibly TRBD2 (5 bases). V lost 6 bases and J lost 4, with 16 bases in between. Germline V gene lookup returns CDR1 MNHNS and CDR2 SASEGT. This CDR3 is built from 14 residues. CDR3 amino acids: CASSRTLGAYEQYF. DNA for the CDR3: TGTGCCAGCAGCCGGACCCTGGGAGCGTACGAGCAGTACTTC.

V and J are TRBV5-1 and TRBJ2-2; 8 nucleotides align to TRBD2. The germline gives CDR1 SGHRS, CDR2 YFSETQ. V lost 4 bases and J lost 2; bases outside the gene matches: 4. The CDR3 loop spans 15 amino acids. CDR3 bases: TGCGCCAGCAGCCGCGGGGGGCCAAACACCGGGGAGCTGTTTTTT. Amino acids: CASSRGGPNTGELFF.

The chain has TRBV5-6 and TRBJ2-4; 15 bases are a match to TRBD2. The germline gives CDR1 SGHDT, CDR2 YYEEEE. CDR3 size: 18 residues. After removal of 4 bases from V and 4 bases from J, the junction contained 9 bases not matched to a gene. CDR3 protein: CASSRTSGGAEWKNIQYF. CDR3 DNA: TGTGCCAGCAGCAGGACTAGCGGGGGGGCCGAATGGAAAAACATTCAGTACTTC.

The gene calls are TRBV5-4 and TRBJ1-1, with D perhaps matching TRBD1 (5 bases). V lost 2 bases and J lost 5, with 16 bases in between. There are 15 residues in the CDR3. Germline V gene sequence: CDR1 SGHNT, CDR2 YYREEE (reference sequence). DNA for the CDR3: TGTGCCAGCAGCTTAACAGGAAATCGAGAGACTGAAGCTTTCTTT. It is translated as CASSLTGNRETEAFF.

This clone was seen only a few times. The chain combines TRBV5-4 with TRBJ2-3; D uncertain. With 0 bases removed from V and 0 bases from J, the gap between germline ends came to 5 bases. Germline CDR1 and CDR2: SGHNT and YYREEE (reference sequence). This CDR3 contains 14 residues. The CDR3 sequence: CASSLGLSTDTQYF. Here the CDR3 DNA reads TGTGCCAGCAGCTTGGGACTCAGCACAGATACGCAGTATTTT.

The V gene is TRBV9, the J gene TRBJ2-2, with D unresolved. Germline V CDR1 and CDR2: SGDLS, YYNGEE. The CDR3 runs to 13 residues. Trimming cost V 3 bases and J 7 bases, with 10 bases left between them. CDR3 loop: CASSARMSGELFF. In DNA form, the CDR3 reads TGTGCCAGCAGCGCTCGAATGAGCGGGGAGCTGTTTTTT.

The chain's CDR3 is CASSMAGTGKTYEQYF. CDR3 bases: TGTGCCAGTAGTATGGCCGGGACAGGGAAGACCTACGAGCAGTACTTC. This chain connects TRBV19 to TRBJ2-7; TRBD1 aligns across 9 bases. Losses at the gene ends were 3 bases for V and 2 bases for J; bases not matched to a gene: 8. CDR3 size: 16 residues. Germline V lookup: CDR1 LNHDA, CDR2 SQIVND (reference sequence).

The chain recombines TRBV7-9 with TRBJ2-5, with D perhaps TRBD1 (6 bases). Judging by the DNA end, TRBJ2-7 fits better; the J call may be wrong. This CDR3 contains 13 residues. The germline gives CDR1 SEHNR, CDR2 FQNEAQ (reference sequence). This chain's CDR3 is CASSRGGSYEQYF. CDR3 coding DNA: TGTGCCAGCAGTAGAGGGGGCTCCTACGAGCAGTACTTC.

This clone is a singleton in its sample. The chain uses TRBV6-1 and TRBJ2-3, with 13 bases fitting TRBD2. Germline CDR1 is MNHNS and CDR2 is SASEGT. This CDR3 spans 15 amino acids. The V gene end was trimmed by 4 bases and the J gene end by 6 bases; junction bases not matched to a gene: 4. The chain's CDR3 is CASSATSGGADTQYF. In DNA, the CDR3 is TGTGCCAGCAGTGCTACTAGCGGGGGGGCCGATACGCAGTATTTT.

The V and J genes are TRBV7-2 and TRBJ2-1; a possible D gene is TRBD1 (6 bases). Per germline, CDR1 SGHTA and CDR2 FQGNSA. The V and J ends lost 4 bases and 3 bases respectively, with 13 bases between them. The CDR3 contains 15 residues. Written as DNA, the CDR3 is TGTGCCAGCAGCTCCTGGGGCAGGGGCTACAATGAGCAGTTCTTC. This gives the protein CASSSWGRGYNEQFF. The full variable domain, in which reference TRBV7-2 and TRBJ2-1 provide the parts outside the CDR3, is GAGVSQSPSNKVTEKGKDVELRCDPISGHTALYWYRQSLGQGLEFLIYFQGNSAPDKSGLPSDRFSAERTGGSVSTLTIQRTQQEDSAVYLCASSSWGRGYNEQFFGPGTRLTVL.

A few counts support this clone. The rearrangement joins TRBV7-2 to TRBJ2-4, with a tentative D call TRBD2 (6 bases). Trimming cost V 8 bases and J 6 bases, with 17 bases left between them. The germline gives CDR1 SGHTA, CDR2 FQGNSA. This CDR3 spans 14 amino acids. The CDR3 sequence: CASEGTATGNIQYF. In DNA form, the CDR3 reads TGTGCCAGCGAGGGGACTGCAACGGGAAACATTCAGTACTTC.

This clone was seen only once. V is TRBV6-5 and J is TRBJ1-5; D uncertain. The CDR3 totals 14 residues. The germline gives CDR1 MNHEY, CDR2 SVGAGI. Between the trimmed V and J ends, which lost 4 bases and 1 base, there was a span of 8 bases. The CDR3 region is CASSSRGSNQPQHF. For the CDR3, the DNA is TGTGCCAGCAGTTCCAGAGGGAGCAATCAGCCCCAGCATTTT.

V usage is TRBV2 and J usage is TRBJ1-2; possible D gene TRBD1, 6 bases. Germline CDR1 and CDR2: SNHLY and FYNNEI. V shed 4 bases and J shed 5 bases, with 11 bases lying between them. The CDR3 has 13 amino acids. The CDR3 DNA is TGTGCCAGCAGTGGGGCAGGGGTGTATGGCTACACCTTC. This encodes CASSGAGVYGYTF. Full variable domain (remainder filled in from reference TRBV2 and TRBJ1-2): EPEVTQTPSHQVTQMGQEVILRCVPISNHLYFYWYRQILGQKVEFLVSFYNNEISEKSEIFDDQFSVERPDGSNFTLKIRSTKLEDSAMYFCASSGAGVYGYTFGSGTRLTVV.

This chain connects TRBV11-2 to TRBJ2-5; 7 bases align to TRBD2. The CDR3 spans 15 residues. The V gene end was trimmed by 5 bases and the J gene end by 3 bases; junction bases not matched to a gene: 9. The germline gives CDR1 SGHAT, CDR2 FQNNGV. The CDR3 DNA follows: TGTGCCAGCAGCGCCCGACGGGGGGTGGAAGAGACCCAGTACTTC. It encodes CASSARRGVEETQYF.

The rearrangement uses TRBV7-9 and TRBJ1-6; the D gene is possibly TRBD1 (6 bases). V dropped 4 bases and J dropped 8 bases, with 9 bases sitting between them. The germline V gene encodes CDR1 SEHNR and CDR2 FQNEAQ (reference sequence). The CDR3 totals 13 residues. CDR3 protein: CASSSTGYSPLHF. The CDR3, as DNA: TGTGCCAGCAGCTCCACAGGGTATTCACCCCTCCACTTT.

The genes are TRBV6-5 and TRBJ1-6, with D maybe TRBD1 (5 bases). CDR1 MNHEY and CDR2 SVGAGI come from the germline V gene. The CDR3 totals 16 residues. V was trimmed by 0 bases and J by 7 bases, leaving 13 bases between them. Written as DNA, the CDR3 is TGTGCCAGCAGTTACTCGGGGGGGGAAGGGAATTCACCCCTCCACTTT. Residues: CASSYSGGEGNSPLHF.

The chain joins TRBV2 to TRBJ2-5, with 12 nucleotides matching TRBD2. Germline trimming cut 6 bases from V and 3 bases from J; bases unmatched to any gene: 11. The CDR3 totals 17 residues. Germline CDR1 reads SNHLY; CDR2 reads FYNNEI. In DNA form, the CDR3 reads TGTGCCAGCAGAAGGCTAGCGGGGGGGGGTAGAAAAGAGACCCAGTACTTC. Translated, it gives CASRRLAGGGRKETQYF. Full variable domain (rest looked up from reference TRBV2 and TRBJ2-5): EPEVTQTPSHQVTQMGQEVILRCVPISNHLYFYWYRQILGQKVEFLVSFYNNEISEKSEIFDDQFSVERPDGSNFTLKIRSTKLEDSAMYFCASRRLAGGGRKETQYFGPGTRLLVL.

The rearrangement joins TRBV7-6 to TRBJ2-5; D not certain. The V and J ends lost 2 bases and 4 bases respectively, with 2 bases between them. The CDR3 is 11 amino acids. Looked up from germline, CDR1 is SGHVS and CDR2 is FNYEAQ. The CDR3 DNA follows: TGTGCCAGCAGCTTACTAGAGACCCAGTACTTC. Its translation is CASSLLETQYF.

This clone was picked up a small number of times. The chain carries TRBV12-5 and TRBJ2-1, with TRBD2 matching 9 bases. The CDR3 extends over 15 amino acids. Unmatched junction bases numbered 8, after V lost 4 bases and J lost 7 bases. Germline values: CDR1 LGHNT, CDR2 FRNRAP. CDR3 bases: TGTGCTAGTGGTTGGGGTAGCGGGGGAGGGAATGAGCAGTTCTTC. Translating it yields CASGWGSGGGNEQFF. The whole variable domain, remainder taken from reference TRBV12-5 and TRBJ2-1, is DARVTQTPRHKVTEMGQEVTMRCQPILGHNTVFWYRQTMMQGLELLAYFRNRAPLDDSGMPKDRFSAEMPDATLATLKIQPSEPRDSAVYFCASGWGSGGGNEQFFGPGTRLTVL.

The J gene is TRBJ2-7, the V gene TRBV6-5, with 8 positions matching TRBD2. The junction had 4 bases not matched to a gene; V was cut back by 6 bases and J by 0 bases. Germline V gene sequence: CDR1 MNHEY, CDR2 SVGAGI. The CDR3 is 14 residues long. CDR3 region: CASRRRGGSYEQYF. The CDR3 DNA is TGTGCCAGCAGGCGCCGGGGGGGCTCCTACGAGCAGTACTTC.

The V gene is TRBV7-9, the J gene TRBJ1-1; perhaps TRBD1 as D (5 bases). V gave up 5 bases and J gave up 7 bases, with 14 bases separating them. The CDR3 loop spans 13 amino acids. Germline V gene sequence: CDR1 SEHNR, CDR2 FQNEAQ (reference sequence). This CDR3 is CASSQSGGGEAFF. The CDR3 region has the DNA TGTGCCAGCAGCCAATCAGGCGGGGGTGAAGCTTTCTTT.

The chain uses TRBV28 and TRBJ2-6, with 7 bases fitting TRBD1. The CDR3 is 16 amino acids. Germline CDR1 MDHEN, CDR2 SYDVKM. The J segment lost 2 bases and the V segment lost 6 bases, leaving 7 bases of the junction unmatched. The CDR3 protein is CASRKQGPTGANVLTF. The CDR3 DNA is TGTGCCAGCAGAAAACAGGGGCCTACTGGGGCCAACGTCCTGACTTTC.

This clone was seen once. The rearrangement uses TRBV7-9 and TRBJ2-7; D remains unclear. The CDR3 is 13 residues long. V was shortened by 2 bases and J by 3 bases, with 8 bases between the two germline ends. Germline CDR1 reads SEHNR; CDR2 reads FQNEAQ (reference sequence). Here the CDR3 DNA reads TGTGCCAGCAGCTTATTTCCCAACTACGAGCAGTACTTC. Protein sequence: CASSLFPNYEQYF.

This clone showed up just a few times. The gene calls are TRBV2 and TRBJ2-3; 9 nucleotides agree with TRBD2. The CDR3 runs to 15 residues. Losses at the gene ends were 7 bases for V and 5 bases for J; bases not matched to a gene: 10. Germline CDR1 reads SNHLY; CDR2 reads FYNNEI. DNA for the CDR3: TGTGCCAGCAATCAGGTAGCGGGGGTGGGAGATACGCAGTATTTT. It codes for CASNQVAGVGDTQYF.

In this sample, this clone turned up a few times. The chain has TRBV11-1 and TRBJ1-2; D ambiguous. Trimming left V 0 bases short and J 5 bases short, with 16 bases between. CDR3 length: 16 residues. Germline lookup yields CDR1 SGHAT and CDR2 FQDESV (reference sequence). The CDR3 nucleotides read TGTGCCAGCAGCTTAGCGTCGGGGAGCCTTCCGTATGGCTACACCTTC. It is translated as CASSLASGSLPYGYTF.